This T cell receptor (beta chain) was sequenced for a study of blood T cell repertoires in COVID-19. The CDR3 covers 16 residues. Trimming removed 3 bases from V and 1 base from J; junction bases left unmatched: 8. CDR1 is SGHVS, CDR2 FQNEAQ, per germline. Data came from immunoSEQ multiplex PCR; TCRdb stores just in-frame clones and leaves some out. The sample holds about 220,000 clones, 80% to 90% seen once. The rearrangement uses TRBV7-8 and TRBJ1-1; 7 bases are shared with TRBD1. The receptor was isolated from a woman aged 18-29 years in a cohort exposed to, infected with or recovered from COVID-19 (not recorded which). The source material was PBMCs or T cells enriched from blood (not recorded which). The DNA of the CDR3 is TGTGCCAGCAGCTTGAGGAGGGGGCTAGGGAACACTGAAGCTTTCTTT. Protein product: CASSLRRGLGNTEAFF.